The present entry profiles one T cell receptor (beta chain) with its context. Its cognate antigen has yet to be identified. Base qualities are not recorded, but no much larger clone differs from it by a single base. The germline V gene sets CDR1 to ENHRY and CDR2 to SYGVKD. The CDR3 contains 15 residues, cysteine and phenylalanine counted. Only the CDR3 portion is preserved as DNA: 45 bases, with reading frame beginning at the first base. The cohort comprised 666 healthy bone marrow donors. Cohort members were all nominally healthy when sampled, although unrecorded immune exposures were likely present. The donor tested CMV seronegative and was one of the 352 seronegative cohort members. Every donor gave a peripheral blood sample, and the peripheral blood mononuclear cells from that sample were used for TCR beta sequencing. Genomic DNA extraction from the blood cell samples was performed with the Qiagen DNeasy Blood Extraction Kit.

The data stem from a study of cytomegalovirus exposure and HLA in healthy donors (dated by TCRdb to between 2016 and 2019). About the investigation overall: An earlier analysis of 587 of the donors reported 276 Gb of sequence data and around 110 million unique TCR beta sequences obtained from around 190 million T cells. Donor age, sex, ethnicity and CMV serostatus were compiled alongside the repertoire data. Among the roughly 400 genotyped donors, around 79% belonged to the genetic ancestry cluster associated with self-reported Caucasian donors. Every repertoire in the discovery cohort had been generated on one and the same sequencing platform. To predict cytomegalovirus infection status, the study brought together high-throughput TCR immunosequencing, statistical association of individual TCRs with disease status, and machine learning. Genome-wide SNP genotypes for about three fifths of the roughly 670 donors were used in a later genetic analysis, which treated that subset as a discovery cohort. The T cell repertoires of under 750 subjects were profiled by immunosequencing and related to cytomegalovirus serostatus. Both class I and class II loci were covered by HLA typing, at four-digit resolution. An early release that covered about 600 HLA-typed donors contained about 300 gigabases of sequencing data and tens of millions of unique TCR sequences. In the later analysis, no new phenotypic data were used to find candidate immune exposures; instead, reliance was placed on TCR beta sequences and their occurrence across donors. Along with the approximately 700-subject first cohort, a separate validation cohort of 120 different subjects was used. Typing coverage varied by locus: roughly 629-640 donors for A, B, C, DRB1 and DQB1; roughly 500 for DQA1; approximately 570 for DPA1; approximately 490 for DPB1. Among roughly 370 genotyped donors of the cohort, an average of around 240,000 unique TCR beta nucleotide sequences were sequenced per donor, about a sixth of them non-productive. In a later analysis, previously published TCR beta repertoires from hundreds of donors were re-analyzed and high-resolution HLA genotyping was added so that TCR occurrence patterns could be studied. An earlier analysis of approximately 500 of the donors applied high-throughput TCR beta sequencing to assess whether each TCR beta V gene segment acted as functional or pseudogenic. The aim of the study was to test whether cataloging public T cell receptors could identify signatures of past pathogen exposure. Roughly 5 DR-DQ haplotypes were handled as single units for association and clustering, since linkage in the cohort was strong. Results the study describes overall, beyond this receptor: While some public TCRs were present in many individuals, most TCR sequences turned up only very rarely across donors. A cluster of highly shared sequence variants was judged likely to be a technical artifact of the sequencing pipeline. Broadly in line with IMGT annotations, most TCR beta V segments showed up in productive rearrangements about 87% or about 30% of the time in an earlier analysis of 450 to 600 of the donors. Most CMV-associated TCR beta chains appeared to be HLA-restricted in a later analysis, and the HLA associations seemed to be driven largely by CMV exposure. Sequencing depth was assumed to be roughly uniform across donors in the presence/absence analyses, though that assumption may not hold. The study listed 164 TCR beta chains as associated with cytomegalovirus. The 87-base-pair reads could not distinguish some IMGT-functional V segments, including TRBV6-2 and TRBV6-3, so those segments were excluded. Because counts were too low, roughly 16 rarely observed V segments, including chromosome 9 orphons, were excluded from the earlier analysis of roughly 580 of the donors. The authors suggested that the approach could potentially be generalized to other disease states and immunological phenotypes. Cytomegalovirus status was reported to be diagnosed by the classifier with high specificity and sensitivity in both the original and validation cohorts. A further reported finding was that TCR beta sequences accurately predicted the HLA-A and HLA-B alleles for most subjects in the first cohort. Immune exposure information for the cohort was limited to CMV serostatus. This cohort had only TCR beta chains sequenced, and the lack of alpha or paired-chain data limited which features could be detected. Correlated functional status among segregating V segments might reflect linkage disequilibrium, but an unknown experimental factor could not be ruled out. In vitro tests confirmed that a few of the cytomegalovirus-associated TCR beta chains recognize cytomegalovirus antigens. According to a later analysis, TCR association rates differed among HLA loci, with DRB1 alleles showing the most associated TCRs and HLA-C alleles showing the fewest. In a later analysis, HLA-associated TCR beta chains showed more clonal expansion and lower generation probabilities than non-associated chains that were equally common. Compared with the roughly 670-donor mean, donors in an Asian-associated ancestry cluster had fewer N-insertions in productive TCRs, according to a later genetic analysis. In a later genetic analysis, a missense DCLRE1C variant was associated with V-gene and J-gene trimming of TCR beta chains, and the association was replicated in an independent cohort. In a later analysis, some 17,000 TCR beta sequences were associated with specific HLA alleles at a false discovery rate of 0.05. When HLA alleles, especially DR and DQ, strongly co-occurred, attributing TCR associations to individual alleles was difficult. Because HLA typing was unavailable for some donors at each locus, only the typed subset was used in association tests. Several of the top co-occurrence clusters appeared to be linked to parvovirus B19, influenza, CMV and Epstein-Barr virus, according to a later analysis.

Libraries were built with the immunoSEQ multiplex PCR assay. For the multiplex PCR, a mixture combining 60 forward primers for TCR Vbeta segments and 13 reverse primers for TCR Jbeta segments was used. The CDR3 region of rearranged TCR beta genes was amplified from genomic DNA with a multiplex PCR assay. Amplified TCR beta libraries were sequenced as 87-base-pair reads on the Illumina HiSeq System. Per the source publication's procedure: A later analysis counted approximately 76 million unique TCR beta chains across the 650 to 700 repertoires, and some 12 million of these chains were shared by at least two donors. Raw reads were error-corrected and collapsed into unique sequences by a nearest-neighbor algorithm in which closely related sequences were merged to remove PCR and sequencing errors. CDR3 sequences were aligned to IMGT reference sequences to assign V, D and J gene segments. For a sequence to be retained, at least a six-nucleotide match to both a V gene segment and a J gene segment was required. Rearrangements were classified as productive when the CDR3 lacked stop codons and remained in frame with V and J, and all other rearrangements were classified as non-productive. Following IMGT convention, CDR3 was defined as the stretch from the second conserved V-encoded cysteine up to the conserved J-encoded phenylalanine. The earlier analysis of about 500 of the donors excluded sequences that lacked an unambiguous match to a single V gene segment. An earlier analysis of approximately 590 of the donors called V segments functional above 56.7% productive rearrangements and segregating when the between-donor standard deviation exceeded 5%. A statistical classification framework was built to diagnose cytomegalovirus status from the catalog of TCR beta chain sequences. V and J gene assignment, in a later analysis, came from comparing TCR nucleotide sequences with IMGT/GENE-DB human TR gene sequences. The TCRdist pipeline was used in a later analysis to assign CDR3 sequences and most-parsimonious VDJ recombination scenarios. In a later analysis, every TCR beta chain was defined by the combination of its CDR3 amino acid sequence and its V-gene family, and reads without a unique V-gene family were dropped. In a later analysis, 550 to 650 highly shared, low-generation-probability nucleotide sequences were removed to address suspected cross-contamination and a sequencing artifact. In a later analysis, a clonal expansion index for each public chain was calculated from normalized within-repertoire ranks of inferred template counts. In a later analysis, generation probabilities were computed with a VDJ recombination model fitted to out-of-frame rearrangements, and the resulting probabilities were checked against IGoR. In a later analysis, hypergeometric tests were used to score TCR-TCR, TCR-HLA and TCR-CMV co-occurrence, with a repertoire-size bias correction applied to TCR pairs. False discovery rates were estimated in a later analysis by permuting HLA or CMV assignments 20 times. In a later analysis, co-occurring TCRs were grouped using DBSCAN, and TCRdist sequence similarity was added for clustering within HLA-allele-positive subsets. For co-occurrence clustering, repertoires with fewer than 30,000 or more than 120,000 public chains were excluded, along with five repertoires with anomalous nucleotide sharing. TCRdb took this table from immuneACCESS and kept in-frame rearrangements with V and J called. Such tables lack part of the clones; where checked against another copy, unresolved V genes explain under half of the gap, and the rest is unexplained. V, J and clone size derive from that table, while D and trimming were established from the DNA sequence. The sample has 120,000 or so clones on record, over 75% of them singletons. The top ten clonotypes cover around 1.5% of the sample.

Here the chain combines TRBV10-3 and TRBJ2-5; a stretch of 7 junction bases matches TRBD2. The tail of the sequence fits TRBJ2-7 better, so the J call may be wrong. The source material was PBMCs. The receptor's source is a woman under 30 in good health and CMV-seronegative. The CDR3 protein: CATAAGERDSYEQYF. The DNA reads TGTGCCACCGCTGCGGGGGAGCGGGACTCCTACGAGCAGTACTTC.